The 8 T cell receptor beta chains in this list originate from one sample, sequenced in a study of PD-1 blockade in classical Hodgkin lymphoma. Produced via immunoSEQ multiplex PCR; TCRdb's table is partial and in-frame only. The sample carries over 15,000 clones, about nine tenths recorded once. The sample's time point: newly diagnosed, previously untreated cHL patient sample. Sequences were obtained from peripheral blood mononuclear cells (PBMCs). These receptors were collected from a human donor with classical Hodgkin lymphoma.

The rearrangement joins TRBV27 to TRBJ2-7; 9 nucleotides align to TRBD1. V gave up 6 bases and J gave up 3 bases; unmatched junction bases: 9. There are 15 residues in the CDR3. Germline CDR1 reads MNHEY; CDR2 reads SMNVEV (reference sequence). CDR3 bases: TGTGCCAGCAGACCAGGAGGGACAGGGTACTACGAGCAGTACTTC. Protein sequence: CASRPGGTGYYEQYF.

This clone has more than one count but fewer than ten. This chain uses TRBV25-1 with TRBJ2-7; the match to TRBD2 covers 16 bases. V lost 5 bases, J lost 7 bases, and 11 bases stayed unmatched. This CDR3 has 17 residues. In germline, CDR1 is MGHDK, CDR2 SYGVNS. This CDR3 reads CASSLPGTSGRAREQYF. The CDR3 DNA reads as TGTGCCAGCAGTCTACCCGGGACTAGCGGGAGGGCCCGGGAGCAGTACTTC.

J is TRBJ1-3 and V is TRBV7-2; a weak D match, TRBD1 (5 bases). V was pared by 4 bases and J by 6 bases, with 10 bases between. Germline lookup yields CDR1 SGHTA and CDR2 FQGNSA. This CDR3 spans 13 amino acids. CDR3 bases: TGTGCCAGCAGCTCGGACATTGTAAACACCATATATTTT. This gives the protein CASSSDIVNTIYF.

This chain uses TRBV5-1 with TRBJ1-4, with 10 positions matching TRBD1. V lost 3 bases, J lost 7 bases, and 12 bases stayed unmatched. CDR3 size: 17 residues. Per the germline V gene, CDR1 is SGHRS and CDR2 is YFSETQ. This chain's CDR3 is CASSWGQGPEESEKLFF. CDR3 nucleotides: TGCGCCAGCAGCTGGGGACAGGGGCCCGAGGAGAGTGAAAAACTGTTTTTT.

The chain carries TRBV25-1 and TRBJ1-1; D is uncertain. CDR1 is MGHDK and CDR2 is SYGVNS in the germline V gene. Trimming left V 4 bases short and J 7 bases short, with 7 bases between. CDR3 length: 11 amino acids. The CDR3 coding sequence is TGTGCCAGCAGTGGTGGGTTTGAAGCTTTCTTT. Translation gives CASSGGFEAFF.

The chain links TRBV5-4 to TRBJ1-4, with a possible D match to TRBD1 (5 bases). There are 16 residues in the CDR3. The germline V gene encodes CDR1 SGHNT and CDR2 YYREEE (reference sequence). Trimming removed 0 bases at V and 5 bases at J, with 14 bases between. As DNA, the CDR3 is TGTGCCAGCAGCTTGGATCTGGTGCCAGGGAATGAAAAACTGTTTTTT. Translated: CASSLDLVPGNEKLFF.

V is TRBV7-8 and J is TRBJ2-1; D uncertain. Germline V gene lookup returns CDR1 SGHVS and CDR2 FQNEAQ. Trimming removed 3 bases at V and 0 bases at J, with 6 bases between. The CDR3 has 14 residues. The CDR3 protein is CASSFAASYNEQFF. The CDR3, as DNA: TGTGCCAGCAGCTTCGCGGCCTCCTACAATGAGCAGTTCTTC.

This chain joins TRBV5-1 and TRBJ2-5, with TRBD2 identical over 7 bases. V was clipped by 4 bases and J by 5 bases; unmatched bases: 8. CDR1 is SGHRS, CDR2 YFSETQ, per germline. The length of the CDR3 is 14 residues. The CDR3 DNA sequence: TGCGCCAGCAGCCGCGGGGGATTTGACGAGACCCAGTACTTC. Translated: CASSRGGFDETQYF.